Below are 6 T cell receptor beta chains sequenced from a single sample in a study of T-cell reconstitution after alpha-beta-depleted transplantation in children. Preparation of the TCRbeta library was carried out with unique molecular identifiers. TCRdb itself ran the PCR reads through MiXCR, one entry per CDR3 protein. The repertoire includes some 200,000 distinct CDR3 sequences, approximately 8.4% of them detected once, and about a third sits in the top ten. Sequencing used PBMCs, mostly from graft donor cells, obtained 360 days after TCRalphabeta/CD19-depleted stem cell transplant. The source is a male patient aged 2-10 years who had a stem cell transplant for acute myeloid leukemia, so the T cells may come from the graft donor.

This clonotype was seen many times. This rearrangement joins TRBV15 to TRBJ2-3; no clear D gene. V dropped 2 bases and J dropped 2 bases, with 20 bases sitting between them. Germline V gives CDR1 LNHNV, CDR2 YYDKDF (reference sequence). The CDR3 runs 18 residues. Here the CDR3 reads CATSRTLAPWPYTDTQYF. In DNA form, the CDR3 reads TGTGCCACCAGCAGAACCTTGGCCCCCTGGCCCTACACAGATACGCAGTATTTT.

This clonotype was seen a handful of times. The J gene is TRBJ1-2, the V gene TRBV15; D is unresolved. CDR1 LNHNV and CDR2 YYDKDF come from the germline V gene (reference sequence). V lost 0 bases to trimming and J lost 1 base, with 15 bases between them. The CDR3 has 17 residues. CDR3 bases: TGTGCCACCAGCAGAGATCATTCCGACACACTTAACTATGGCTACACCTTC. Residues: CATSRDHSDTLNYGYTF.

This clonotype was found a few times. The chain employs TRBV20-1 and TRBJ1-1, with D perhaps matching TRBD1 (5 bases). Germline CDR1 and CDR2: DFQATT and SNEGSKA (reference sequence). Trimming took 5 bases from V and 1 from J, leaving 11 bases between them. The CDR3 has 13 residues. Here the CDR3 DNA reads TGCAGTGCTTCGGGACTCACGAACACTGAAGCTTTCTTT. Its protein product is CSASGLTNTEAFF.

This clonotype came up a few times. The chain joins TRBV4-2 to TRBJ2-3; D might be TRBD1 (5 bases). The CDR3 contains 14 residues. Deletions cut 3 bases from V and 2 bases from J, with 9 bases between. Germline lookup yields CDR1 LGHNA and CDR2 YNFKEQ. The CDR3 loop is CASSQGRVTDTQYF. The DNA for the CDR3 is TGTGCCAGCAGCCAGGGGCGCGTCACAGATACGCAGTATTTT.

V is TRBV24-1 and J is TRBJ2-3; TRBD1 is a possible D gene (6 bases). The V gene lost 3 bases and the J gene lost 5 bases, with 14 bases spanning the gap. Germline V gives CDR1 KGHDR, CDR2 SFDVKD. The CDR3 has 15 amino acids. The CDR3 coding sequence is TGTGCCACCAGTGATCCTTTTTCAGGGGAAGATACGCAGTATTTT. Its protein product is CATSDPFSGEDTQYF.

This clonotype was counted a few times. The rearrangement uses TRBV9 and TRBJ1-1; D is possibly TRBD1 (6 bases). Looked up from germline, CDR1 is SGDLS and CDR2 is YYNGEE. V lost 0 bases and J 1 base, leaving 13 bases between the germline ends. The CDR3 is 16 residues long. CDR3 nucleotide sequence: TGTGCCAGCAGCGTAGGAACATGGGGGGCGAACACTGAAGCTTTCTTT. This gives the protein CASSVGTWGANTEAFF. The full variable domain, its missing parts supplied by reference TRBV9 and TRBJ1-1, is DSGVTQTPKHLITATGQRVTLRCSPRSGDLSVYWYQQSLDQGLQFLIQYYNGEERAKGNILERFSAQQFPDLHSELNLSSLELGDSALYFCASSVGTWGANTEAFFGQGTRLTVV.